The clone carrying this T cell receptor (beta chain) was picked up many times. Its antigen is undetermined. This CDR3 spans 13 amino acids. CDR1 and CDR2 from the germline V gene are KGHSH and LQKENI. The trim removed 8 bases at V and 3 bases at J, leaving 7 bases unmatched. The data derive from a study of response to subunit inactivated influenza vaccine. Study results and caveats: Each seasonal flu vaccination may recruit only limited new T cells, authors suggested.

TCRdb redid the calling of the RT-PCR reads with MiXCR, one entry per CDR3 protein. The sample shows about 780,000 distinct CDR3 sequences, roughly 20% of them seen only once. The chain combines TRBV18 with TRBJ2-7; 7 bases match TRBD1. This receptor was taken from a man over 45 who received an inactivated influenza vaccine. The sequences come from PBMCs from blood, collected around 5 days after vaccination. CDR3 residues: CASSPGTVYEQYF. CDR3 bases: TGTGCCAGCAGCCCGGGGACAGTCTACGAGCAGTACTTC.